The 5 T cell receptor beta chains listed next were all sequenced from one sample in a study of blood T cell repertoires in COVID-19. TCRdb's copy holds only in-frame clones and misses some; the assay was immunoSEQ multiplex PCR. The sample lists some 83,000 clones, around nine tenths occurring once. The specimen sequenced was peripheral blood. These receptors were collected from a man older than 75 with active or convalescent COVID-19.

This chain uses TRBV28 with TRBJ1-5; the match to TRBD1 covers 9 bases. The J segment lost 2 bases and the V segment lost 6 bases, leaving 11 bases of the junction unmatched. Germline V gene sequence: CDR1 MDHEN, CDR2 SYDVKM. The CDR3 loop spans 17 amino acids. CDR3 DNA: TGTGCCAGCAGGACACGGACAGGGGCGAGGGGCAATCAGCCCCAGCATTTT. Its translation: CASRTRTGARGNQPQHF.

This clone has more than one count but fewer than ten. The chain recombines TRBV2 with TRBJ1-5; D not certain. The germline V and J ends were trimmed by 8 bases and 2 bases, with 10 bases remaining between them. The CDR3 runs to 13 residues. Germline V CDR1 and CDR2: SNHLY, FYNNEI. The CDR3 is CASSGEGNQPQHF. The DNA of the CDR3 is TGTGCCAGCTCTGGTGAGGGCAATCAGCCCCAGCATTTT. Full variable domain (rest looked up from reference TRBV2 and TRBJ1-5): EPEVTQTPSHQVTQMGQEVILRCVPISNHLYFYWYRQILGQKVEFLVSFYNNEISEKSEIFDDQFSVERPDGSNFTLKIRSTKLEDSAMYFCASSGEGNQPQHFGDGTRLSIL.

V usage is TRBV19 and J usage is TRBJ2-5, with a tentative D call TRBD1 (6 bases). The ends were cut back, 4 bases at V and 5 bases at J, with 11 bases in the middle. This CDR3 contains 13 residues. Per the germline V gene, CDR1 is LNHDA and CDR2 is SQIVND (reference sequence). Here the CDR3 reads CASSTYRAETQYF. CDR3 DNA: TGTGCCAGTAGTACCTACAGGGCCGAGACCCAGTACTTC.

The chain is built from TRBV9 and TRBJ1-6; TRBD1 matches 7 bases. The length of the CDR3 is 14 residues. After removal of 2 bases from V and 8 bases from J, the junction contained 4 bases not matched to a gene. Per the germline V gene, CDR1 is SGDLS and CDR2 is YYNGEE. The CDR3 bases are TGTGCCAGCAGCGTCGGACAGGAATATTCACCCCTCCACTTT. Translated: CASSVGQEYSPLHF.

J is TRBJ2-2 and V is TRBV7-6; 9 nucleotides match TRBD1. Trimming cost V 5 bases and J 6 bases; bases outside gene matches: 10. The length of the CDR3 is 16 residues. Germline CDR1 reads SGHVS; CDR2 reads FNYEAQ. The CDR3 region is CASSPRTGEVAGELFF. In nucleotides, the CDR3 is TGTGCCAGCAGCCCTCGGACAGGGGAAGTCGCCGGGGAGCTGTTTTTT.